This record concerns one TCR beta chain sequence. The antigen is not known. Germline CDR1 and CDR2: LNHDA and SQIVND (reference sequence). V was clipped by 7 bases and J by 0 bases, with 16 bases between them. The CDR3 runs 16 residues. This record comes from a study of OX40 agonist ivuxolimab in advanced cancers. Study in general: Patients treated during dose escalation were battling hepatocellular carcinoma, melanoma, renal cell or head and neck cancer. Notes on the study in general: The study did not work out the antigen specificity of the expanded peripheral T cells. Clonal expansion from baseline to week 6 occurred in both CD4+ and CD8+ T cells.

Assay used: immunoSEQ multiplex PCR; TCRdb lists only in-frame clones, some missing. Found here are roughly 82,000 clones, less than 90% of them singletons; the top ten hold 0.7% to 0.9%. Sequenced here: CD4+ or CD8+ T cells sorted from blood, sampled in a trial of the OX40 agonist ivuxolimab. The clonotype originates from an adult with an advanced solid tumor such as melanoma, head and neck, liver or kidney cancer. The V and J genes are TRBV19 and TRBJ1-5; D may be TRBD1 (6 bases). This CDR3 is CASTTRGWNSNQPQHF. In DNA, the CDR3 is TGTGCCAGTACTACGAGGGGGTGGAATAGCAATCAGCCCCAGCATTTT.